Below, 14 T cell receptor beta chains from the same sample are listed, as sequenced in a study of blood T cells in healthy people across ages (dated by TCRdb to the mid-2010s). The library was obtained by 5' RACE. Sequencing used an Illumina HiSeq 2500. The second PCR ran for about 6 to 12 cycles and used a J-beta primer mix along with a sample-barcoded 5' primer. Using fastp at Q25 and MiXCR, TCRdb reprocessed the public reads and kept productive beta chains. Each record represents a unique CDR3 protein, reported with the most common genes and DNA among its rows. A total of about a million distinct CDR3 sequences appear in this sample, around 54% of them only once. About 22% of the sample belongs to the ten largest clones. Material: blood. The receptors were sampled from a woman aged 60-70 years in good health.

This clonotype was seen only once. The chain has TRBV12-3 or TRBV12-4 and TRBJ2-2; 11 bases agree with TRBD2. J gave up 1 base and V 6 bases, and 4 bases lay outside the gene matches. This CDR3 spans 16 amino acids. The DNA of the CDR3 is TGTGCCAGCAGAAGAGGGACTAGCGGGAACACCGGGGAGCTGTTTTTT. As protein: CASRRGTSGNTGELFF.

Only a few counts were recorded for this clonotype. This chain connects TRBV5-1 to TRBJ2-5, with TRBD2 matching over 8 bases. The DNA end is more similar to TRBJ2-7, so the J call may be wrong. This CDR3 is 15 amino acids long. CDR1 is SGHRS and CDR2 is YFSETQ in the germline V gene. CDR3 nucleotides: TGCGCCAGCAGCTTGGGACTAGCGAGTGAAGGCGAGCAGTACTTC. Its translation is CASSLGLASEGEQYF.

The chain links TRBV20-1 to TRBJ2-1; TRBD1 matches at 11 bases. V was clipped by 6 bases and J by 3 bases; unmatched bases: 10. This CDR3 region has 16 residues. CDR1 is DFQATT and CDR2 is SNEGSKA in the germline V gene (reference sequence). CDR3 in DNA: TGCAGTGCCCGCGACCCGGGGACAGGGGGCTACAATGAGCAGTTCTTC. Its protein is CSARDPGTGGYNEQFF.

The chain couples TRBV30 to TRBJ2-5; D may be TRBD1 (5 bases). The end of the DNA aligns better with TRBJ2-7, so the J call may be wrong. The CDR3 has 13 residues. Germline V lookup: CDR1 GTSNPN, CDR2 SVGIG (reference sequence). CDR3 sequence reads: CAWSEGLEYEQYF. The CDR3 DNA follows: TGTGCCTGGAGTGAGGGGCTAGAATACGAGCAGTACTTC.

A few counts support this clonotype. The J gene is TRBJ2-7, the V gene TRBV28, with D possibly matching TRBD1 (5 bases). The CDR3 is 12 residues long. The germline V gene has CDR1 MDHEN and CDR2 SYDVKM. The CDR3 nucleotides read TGTGCAGTCTTGATCTGGGGCGGCGAGCAGTACTTC. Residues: CAVLIWGGEQYF.

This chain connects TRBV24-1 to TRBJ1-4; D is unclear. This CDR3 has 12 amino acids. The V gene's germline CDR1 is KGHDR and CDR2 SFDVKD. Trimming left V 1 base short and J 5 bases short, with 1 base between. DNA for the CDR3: TGTGCCACCAGTGATTTCAATGAAAAACTGTTTTTT. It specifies CATSDFNEKLFF.

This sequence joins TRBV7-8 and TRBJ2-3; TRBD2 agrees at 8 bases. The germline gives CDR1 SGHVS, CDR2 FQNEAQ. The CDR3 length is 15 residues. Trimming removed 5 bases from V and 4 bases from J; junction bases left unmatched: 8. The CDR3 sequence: CASSSYGRASDTQYF. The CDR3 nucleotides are TGTGCCAGCAGCAGTTACGGGAGGGCTTCAGATACGCAGTATTTT.

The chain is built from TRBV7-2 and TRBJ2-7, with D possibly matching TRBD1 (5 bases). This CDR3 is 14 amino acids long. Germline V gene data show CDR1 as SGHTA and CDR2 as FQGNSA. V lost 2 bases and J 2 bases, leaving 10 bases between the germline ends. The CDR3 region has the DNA TGTGCCAGCAGCTTATACCAGGGCCCCTACGAGCAGTACTTC. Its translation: CASSLYQGPYEQYF.

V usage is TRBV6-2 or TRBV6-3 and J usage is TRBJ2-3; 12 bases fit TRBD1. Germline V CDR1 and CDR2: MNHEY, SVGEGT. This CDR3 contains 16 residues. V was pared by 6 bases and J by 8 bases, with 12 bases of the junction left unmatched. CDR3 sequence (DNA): TGTGCCAGCAGGCGACCGGGACAGGGGGCATATGGTACGCAGTATTTT. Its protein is CASRRPGQGAYGTQYF.

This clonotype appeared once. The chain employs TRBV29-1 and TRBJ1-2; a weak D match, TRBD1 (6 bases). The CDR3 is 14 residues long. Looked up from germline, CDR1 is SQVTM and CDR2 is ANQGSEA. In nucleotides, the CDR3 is TGCATCATTTCCGAGGGGGGCGGTAACTATGGCTACACCTTC. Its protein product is CIISEGGGNYGYTF.

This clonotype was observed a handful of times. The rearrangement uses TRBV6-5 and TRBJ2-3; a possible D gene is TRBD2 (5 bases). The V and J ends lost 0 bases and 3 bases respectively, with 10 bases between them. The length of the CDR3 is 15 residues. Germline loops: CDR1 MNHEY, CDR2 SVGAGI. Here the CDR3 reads CASSYSRRLTDTQYF. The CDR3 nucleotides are TGTGCCAGCAGTTACTCGCGGAGGCTTACAGATACGCAGTATTTT.

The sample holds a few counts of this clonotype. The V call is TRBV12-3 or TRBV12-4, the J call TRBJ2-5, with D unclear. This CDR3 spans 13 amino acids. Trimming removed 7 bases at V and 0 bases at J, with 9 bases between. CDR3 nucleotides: TGTGCCAGCACCTCTCCGTACCAAGAGACCCAGTACTTC. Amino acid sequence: CASTSPYQETQYF.

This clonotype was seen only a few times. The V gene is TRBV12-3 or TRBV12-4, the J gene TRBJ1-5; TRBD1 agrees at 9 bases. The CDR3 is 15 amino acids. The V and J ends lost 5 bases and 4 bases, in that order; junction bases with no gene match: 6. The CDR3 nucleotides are TGTGCCAGCAGTCACGGGGACAGGGATAATCAGCCCCAGCATTTT. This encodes CASSHGDRDNQPQHF.

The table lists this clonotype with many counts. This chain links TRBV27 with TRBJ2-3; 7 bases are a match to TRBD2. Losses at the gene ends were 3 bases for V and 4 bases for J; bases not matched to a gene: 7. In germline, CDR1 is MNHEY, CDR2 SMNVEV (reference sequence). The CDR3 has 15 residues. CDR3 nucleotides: TGTGCCAGCAGTTTCACGGGAGGTCGGGCAGATACGCAGTATTTT. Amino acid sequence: CASSFTGGRADTQYF.